This passage covers 14 T cell receptor beta chains from one sample sequenced in a study of blood T cell repertoires in COVID-19. Clones were read by immunoSEQ multiplex PCR, and TCRdb kept only the in-frame ones, dropping some. Of 130,000 to 150,000 clones in the sample, approximately 84% were seen once. The sequencing input was peripheral blood. The source is a human donor with acute or convalescent COVID-19. The donor label of this sample is uncertain.

This chain uses TRBV24-1 with TRBJ2-3; 11 bases agree with TRBD2. This CDR3 has 16 residues. The ends lost 3 bases at V and 6 bases at J; junction bases unmatched: 7. The germline V gene encodes CDR1 KGHDR and CDR2 SFDVKD. CDR3 bases: TGTGCCACCAGTGATGCTACCGGGACTAGCGGTGATACGCAGTATTTT. Translated, it gives CATSDATGTSGDTQYF.

V usage is TRBV5-4 and J usage is TRBJ2-3, with D maybe TRBD2 (6 bases). The CDR3 is 15 amino acids. Germline V gives CDR1 SGHNT, CDR2 YYREEE (reference sequence). The ends were cut back, 10 bases at V and 3 bases at J, with 21 bases in the middle. CDR3 nucleotide sequence: TGTGCCGGACGGTGGGGCGGAGGGATAACAGATACGCAGTATTTT. Translated, it gives CAGRWGGGITDTQYF.

V gene TRBV7-9 combines with J gene TRBJ1-6; TRBD1 matches at 9 bases. In germline, CDR1 is SEHNR, CDR2 FQNEAQ (reference sequence). The CDR3 length is 12 residues. V shed 11 bases, J shed 9 bases, and the junction held 5 bases outside the gene matches. The CDR3 is CAGQGRGSPLHF. CDR3 sequence (DNA): TGTGCCGGACAGGGGAGGGGTTCACCCCTCCACTTT.

The chain is built from TRBV18 and TRBJ2-3; possibly TRBD1 for D (5 bases). The CDR3 sequence is 15 residues long. The V end was cut by 0 bases, the J end by 2 bases, with 9 bases between. Germline-derived CDR1 and CDR2 are KGHSH and LQKENI. For the CDR3, the DNA is TGTGCCAGCTCACCACCGGGGCTAACCACAGATACGCAGTATTTT. Translation: CASSPPGLTTDTQYF.

This chain links TRBV7-9 with TRBJ2-5; TRBD2 agrees at 9 bases. The trim removed 3 bases at V and 5 bases at J, leaving 10 bases unmatched. CDR1 is SEHNR and CDR2 is FQNEAQ in the germline V gene (reference sequence). The CDR3 spans 16 residues. Here the CDR3 reads CASSFQVAGGPETQYF. In nucleotides, the CDR3 is TGTGCCAGCAGCTTTCAGGTGGCGGGGGGGCCGGAGACCCAGTACTTC.

V is TRBV6-5 and J is TRBJ2-5, with D perhaps TRBD2 (6 bases). Germline loops: CDR1 MNHEY, CDR2 SVGAGI. Trimming pared 0 bases from V and 0 bases from J, leaving 11 bases between. CDR3 length equals 16 residues. This CDR3 reads CASSYSMEGYQETQYF. DNA for the CDR3: TGTGCCAGCAGTTACTCGATGGAGGGGTACCAAGAGACCCAGTACTTC.

The chain employs TRBV9 and TRBJ2-5; 8 nucleotides line up with TRBD2. This CDR3 region has 16 residues. V lost 0 bases and J lost 4; bases outside the gene matches: 8. Germline loops: CDR1 SGDLS, CDR2 YYNGEE. The CDR3 loop reads CASSVGLAREVETQYF. CDR3 nucleotides: TGTGCCAGCAGCGTAGGACTAGCGAGGGAGGTAGAGACCCAGTACTTC.

The chain joins TRBV7-3 to TRBJ2-1; tentative D call: TRBD2 (7 bases). V was shortened by 2 bases and J by 7 bases, with 9 bases between the two germline ends. Germline V gene sequence: CDR1 SGHTA, CDR2 FQGTGA. The CDR3 runs 13 residues. The DNA of the CDR3 is TGTGCCAGCAGCTTAGGGGGGGCGAATGAGCAGTTCTTC. Its translation is CASSLGGANEQFF.

The V and J genes are TRBV11-1 and TRBJ1-2, with D perhaps TRBD1 (6 bases). Germline CDR1 reads SGHAT; CDR2 reads FQDESV (reference sequence). The germline V and J ends were trimmed by 5 bases and 3 bases, with 13 bases remaining between them. This CDR3 has 14 residues. CDR3 loop: CASSTQTGDYGYTF. The CDR3 DNA is TGTGCCAGCAGCACTCAGACAGGAGACTATGGCTACACCTTC.

In nucleotides, the CDR3 is TGTGCCAGCATACCCACCTGGCCCGAGCAGGGGCCAACAACTAATGAAAAACTGTTTTTT. Residues: CASIPTWPEQGPTTNEKLFF. The chain has TRBV28 and TRBJ1-4; D might be TRBD1 (6 bases). V was trimmed by 7 bases and J by 0 bases, leaving 27 bases between them. The V gene's germline CDR1 is MDHEN and CDR2 SYDVKM. There are 20 residues in the CDR3.

The chain combines TRBV20-1 with TRBJ2-2; D is undetermined. Germline-derived CDR1 and CDR2 are DFQATT and SNEGSKA (reference sequence). The CDR3 consists of 14 residues. V lost 4 bases and J lost 4, with 13 bases in between. CDR3 residues: CSAIDSLVTGELFF. The CDR3 coding sequence is TGCAGTGCTATTGACTCCCTAGTCACCGGGGAGCTGTTTTTT.

The gene calls are TRBV3-1 (or the pseudogene TRBV3-2) and TRBJ1-2; 7 bases fit TRBD1. Germline V lookup: CDR1 LGHDT, CDR2 YNNKEL (reference sequence). This CDR3 spans 13 amino acids. Trimming at V came to 1 base and at J to 4 bases, leaving 0 bases not matched to a gene. The CDR3, as DNA: TGTGCCAGCAGCCAAGGACAGGGCTATGGCTACACCTTC. Its protein product is CASSQGQGYGYTF.

This sequence joins TRBV25-1 and TRBJ1-1; 9 nucleotides agree with TRBD1. The CDR3 totals 14 residues. Germline CDR1 is MGHDK and CDR2 is SYGVNS. Unmatched junction bases numbered 7, after V lost 7 bases and J lost 4 bases. The CDR3 is CASTGTGWSTEAFF. CDR3 DNA sequence: TGTGCCAGCACGGGGACAGGGTGGAGCACTGAAGCTTTCTTT.

This clone has just a few counts. V and J are TRBV2 and TRBJ2-3; D may be TRBD1 (5 bases). V was pared by 4 bases and J by 3 bases, with 20 bases between. This CDR3 region has 17 residues. Per germline, CDR1 SNHLY and CDR2 FYNNEI. The CDR3 region has the DNA TGTGCCAGCAGTGGATTTTTAAGGGATCAGGGAACAGATACGCAGTATTTT. It encodes CASSGFLRDQGTDTQYF.